These 20 T cell receptor beta chains originate from one sample sequenced in a study of response to subunit inactivated influenza vaccine. Each CDR3 protein is one row after TCRdb ran MiXCR on the RT-PCR reads. Counted here are around 580,000 distinct CDR3 sequences, around 11% occurring once; the ten biggest clones make up 10%. The input for sequencing was PBMCs from blood, taken on the day of vaccination. These receptors all come from a man in his forties or fifties who received an inactivated influenza vaccine.

The rearrangement joins TRBV7-2 to TRBJ2-2; 8 nucleotides align to TRBD2. Germline CDR1 is SGHTA and CDR2 is FQGNSA. The CDR3 runs to 17 residues. Trimming removed 1 base from V and 1 base from J; junction bases left unmatched: 5. CDR3 residues: CASSLVRGVLNTGELFF. DNA of the CDR3: TGTGCCAGCAGCTTAGTGCGGGGGGTATTGAACACCGGGGAGCTGTTTTTT. Using reference TRBV7-2 and TRBJ2-2 for the parts outside the CDR3, the full variable domain is GAGVSQSPSNKVTEKGKDVELRCDPISGHTALYWYRQSLGQGLEFLIYFQGNSAPDKSGLPSDRFSAERTGGSVSTLTIQRTQQEDSAVYLCASSLVRGVLNTGELFFGEGSRLTVL.

This clonotype was recorded at least ten times. The rearrangement uses TRBV29-1 and TRBJ1-3, with D hard to call. The V end was cut by 3 bases, the J end by 2 bases, with 8 bases between. The CDR3 extends over 13 amino acids. Germline CDR1 is SQVTM and CDR2 is ANQGSEA. DNA for the CDR3: TGCAGCGTTGAGGTCCAGGCTGGAAACACCATATATTTT. Amino acids: CSVEVQAGNTIYF.

This clonotype was found many times. V usage is TRBV19 and J usage is TRBJ2-2; 14 nucleotides line up with TRBD2. The CDR3 sequence is 16 residues long. J gave up 7 bases and V 7 bases, and 8 bases lay outside the gene matches. The V gene's germline CDR1 is LNHDA and CDR2 SQIVND (reference sequence). The CDR3 region is CASTPGTSGGYGELFF. CDR3 nucleotides: TGTGCCAGTACCCCTGGGACTAGCGGGGGCTACGGGGAGCTGTTTTTT. The variable domain in full, with the rest retrieved from reference TRBV19 and TRBJ2-2, is DGGITQSPKYLFRKEGQNVTLSCEQNLNHDAMYWYRQDPGQGLRLIYYSQIVNDFQKGDIAEGYSVSREKKESFPLTVTSAQKNPTAFYLCASTPGTSGGYGELFFGEGSRLTVL.

As to this clonotype: Given a much more abundant clone one base away, this may be a read error. The gene calls are TRBV28 and TRBJ2-7; no clear D. CDR1 and CDR2 (germline): MDHEN, SYDVKM. The CDR3 extends over 11 amino acids. Trimming shortened V by 4 bases and J by 3 bases, and 4 bases separated the two germline ends. CDR3 in amino acids: CASSYDYEQYF. DNA for the CDR3: TGTGCCAGCAGTTATGACTACGAGCAGTACTTC.

Ten or more counts support this clonotype. V usage is TRBV4-3 and J usage is TRBJ2-3, with unresolved D. The germline gives CDR1 LGHNA, CDR2 YSLEER. There are 13 residues in the CDR3. V gave up 4 bases and J gave up 6 bases, with 11 bases separating them. This CDR3 reads CASSLRPRDTQYF. CDR3 DNA sequence: TGCGCCAGCAGCCTCCGCCCCAGGGATACGCAGTATTTT.

The chain joins TRBV6-5 to TRBJ2-3; 15 bases align to TRBD2. The ends lost 6 bases at V and 4 bases at J; junction bases unmatched: 8. The CDR3 has 17 residues. Germline V lookup: CDR1 MNHEY, CDR2 SVGAGI. The CDR3 region is CASSLKGLAGGADTQYF. The CDR3 coding sequence is TGTGCCAGCAGCTTAAAAGGACTAGCGGGAGGGGCAGATACGCAGTATTTT.

The chain is built from TRBV24-1 and TRBJ2-1, with 9 bases matching TRBD2. This CDR3 is built from 16 residues. With 6 bases clipped from V and 3 bases from J, the junction kept 8 bases outside the gene matches. The germline gives CDR1 KGHDR, CDR2 SFDVKD. CDR3 sequence (DNA): TGTGCCACCAGTTCGGCGGGAGGGCCTTTCTACAATGAGCAGTTCTTC. It encodes CATSSAGGPFYNEQFF.

The sample holds a few counts of this clonotype. V and J are TRBV6-5 and TRBJ2-3; 7 bases match TRBD1. V gave up 4 bases and J gave up 1 base; unmatched junction bases: 11. The CDR3 extends over 17 amino acids. From germline, CDR1 is MNHEY and CDR2 SVGAGI. CDR3 loop: CASSSARGGIGTDTQYF. Here the CDR3 DNA reads TGTGCCAGCAGTTCTGCGCGAGGGGGCATAGGCACAGATACGCAGTATTTT.

This chain links TRBV7-2 with TRBJ1-1; 7 positions match TRBD1. Germline CDR1 and CDR2: SGHTA and FQGNSA. Trimming at V came to 4 bases and at J to 0 bases, leaving 8 bases not matched to a gene. The CDR3 loop spans 16 amino acids. The CDR3 is CASSSRQGEMNTEAFF. CDR3 coding DNA: TGTGCCAGCAGCTCAAGACAGGGCGAAATGAACACTGAAGCTTTCTTT.

This clonotype was observed many times. This chain joins TRBV2 and TRBJ2-1, with D unclear. In germline, CDR1 is SNHLY, CDR2 FYNNEI. The V end lost 3 bases, the J end lost 2 bases, and 5 bases lay between the germline ends. CDR3 length: 13 residues. CDR3 sequence (DNA): TGTGCCAGCAGTGACCGGGCCTACAATGAGCAGTTCTTC. It encodes CASSDRAYNEQFF.

The sample holds a few counts of this clonotype. A much bigger clone sits one base away, suggesting this may be a read error. The chain uses TRBV5-5 and TRBJ1-1, with 7 bases that match TRBD1. The trim removed 4 bases at V and 1 base at J, leaving 4 bases unmatched. The CDR3 has 14 residues. Per germline, CDR1 SGHKS and CDR2 YYEKEE (reference sequence). The CDR3 DNA sequence: TGTGCCAGCAGCAGGGACAGCGGGAACACTGAAGCTTTCTTT. Translated: CASSRDSGNTEAFF.

The genes are TRBV5-1 and TRBJ2-7, with TRBD1 identical over 8 bases. There are 13 residues in the CDR3. Germline V CDR1 and CDR2: SGHRS, YFSETQ. The trim removed 3 bases at V and 7 bases at J, leaving 6 bases unmatched. The CDR3 protein is CASSWVGQEEQYF. In DNA, the CDR3 is TGCGCCAGCAGCTGGGTGGGACAGGAAGAGCAGTACTTC.

This clonotype was detected ten times or more. The chain is built from TRBV11-2 and TRBJ2-5; D not resolved. The CDR3 contains 14 residues. V lost 2 bases and J 2 bases, leaving 9 bases between the germline ends. The germline CDR1 and CDR2 sequences are SGHAT and FQNNGV. The CDR3 nucleotides read TGTGCCAGCAGCTTAATAGCCCCTCAAGAGACCCAGTACTTC. Its protein product is CASSLIAPQETQYF. The full variable domain, with the rest looked up from reference TRBV11-2 and TRBJ2-5, is EAGVAQSPRYKIIEKRQSVAFWCNPISGHATLYWYQQILGQGPKLLIQFQNNGVVDDSQLPKDRFSAERLKGVDSTLKIQPAKLEDSAVYLCASSLIAPQETQYFGPGTRLLVL.

The chain is built from TRBV18 and TRBJ1-5; D unclear. V lost 3 bases, J lost 6 bases, and 12 bases lay in between. The CDR3 has 14 residues. Per germline, CDR1 KGHSH and CDR2 LQKENI. The CDR3 here is CASSPTDLAQPQHF. CDR3 coding DNA: TGTGCCAGCTCACCGACTGACTTAGCTCAGCCCCAGCATTTT.

This clonotype showed up just a few times. The chain combines TRBV9 with TRBJ2-2, with D perhaps matching TRBD2 (6 bases). The CDR3 length is 14 residues. Germline loops: CDR1 SGDLS, CDR2 YYNGEE. V was trimmed by 0 bases and J by 6 bases, leaving 9 bases between them. The CDR3 bases are TGTGCCAGCAGCGTAGGGGGAGGTCCCGGGGAGCTGTTTTTT. Its translation: CASSVGGGPGELFF.

The sample holds many counts of this clonotype. The chain couples TRBV14 to TRBJ2-1, with TRBD1 identical over 7 bases. This CDR3 has 15 residues. Germline V gene lookup returns CDR1 SGHDN and CDR2 FVKESK. The V segment lost 5 bases and the J segment 12 bases; nucleotides outside the gene matches: 16. The CDR3 DNA is TGTGCCAGCAGCAAACACCCGGGACATCAGGGGGTGCAGTTCTTC. It encodes CASSKHPGHQGVQFF.

The rearrangement links TRBV4-3 to TRBJ2-3; D possibly corresponds to TRBD1 (5 bases). The CDR3 totals 14 residues. In germline, CDR1 is LGHNA, CDR2 YSLEER. V gave up 0 bases and J gave up 3 bases, with 7 bases separating them. As DNA, the CDR3 is TGCGCCAGCAGCCAAGATGGGGCAACAGATACGCAGTATTTT. Amino acids: CASSQDGATDTQYF.

This clonotype was found a few times. V usage is TRBV2 and J usage is TRBJ2-2; D unclear. The germline V gene has CDR1 SNHLY and CDR2 FYNNEI. This CDR3 spans 13 amino acids. The V gene lost 2 bases and the J gene lost 7 bases, with 8 bases spanning the gap. This CDR3 is CASSEIPVGELFF. The DNA of the CDR3 is TGTGCCAGCAGTGAAATCCCGGTCGGGGAGCTGTTTTTT.

This clonotype was seen a few times. J is TRBJ2-3 and V is TRBV4-2, with TRBD1 identical over 10 bases. Germline V CDR1 and CDR2: LGHNA, YNFKEQ. J was trimmed by 2 bases and V by 0 bases; bases with no gene match: 5. The CDR3 is 17 residues long. This chain's CDR3 is CASSQEGTGAYTDTQYF. Written as DNA, the CDR3 is TGTGCCAGCAGCCAAGAAGGGACAGGGGCTTACACAGATACGCAGTATTTT.

There are a few counts of this clonotype. The V call is TRBV19, the J call TRBJ2-7; 7 bases align to TRBD1. Germline V gene sequence: CDR1 LNHDA, CDR2 SQIVND (reference sequence). Trimming cost V 3 bases and J 3 bases; bases outside gene matches: 2. The CDR3 is 13 amino acids. The chain's CDR3 is CASSMSGGYEQYF. The CDR3 region has the DNA TGTGCCAGTAGTATGTCAGGGGGCTACGAGCAGTACTTC.